Listed below are T cell receptor beta chains from one sample, sequenced in a study of circulating CD8 cells and anti-PD-1 response in melanoma. TCRdb ran MiXCR on the reads and lists one entry per CDR3 protein. The repertoire consists of some 260 distinct CDR3 sequences, with approximately 5.3% occurring once and the leading ten covering 40% to 60%. The starting material was CD8+ T cells from PBMCs, obtained at baseline or after one month of anti-PD-1 therapy (not recorded which). The receptors come from a human donor with melanoma. Each CDR3 is given with its conserved first and last residue. A D gene is named only where the DNA matches it firmly. Clone size is not always given. Where it is, it says once, few, many or a class for expanded clones.

clone size | D gene | J gene | V gene | CDR3 protein | CDR3 DNA
large | TRBD2 | TRBJ2-7 | TRBV27 | CASTARGLAGVEEQYF | TGTGCCAGCACCGCAAGGGGTCTAGCGGGAGTCGAGGAGCAGTACTTC
hyperexpanded | TRBD1 | TRBJ2-1 | TRBV29-1 | CSVENQGVSYNEQFF | TGCAGCGTTGAAAATCAGGGGGTCTCCTACAATGAGCAGTTCTTC
few | TRBD2 | TRBJ2-1 | TRBV7-8 | CASSLATPSRERYNEQFF | TGTGCCAGCAGCTTAGCGACCCCCTCGCGGGAGAGATACAATGAGCAGTTCTTC
large | - | TRBJ1-4 | TRBV28 | CASSSTGDNEKLFF | TGTGCCAGCAGTTCCACAGGCGATAATGAAAAACTGTTTTTT
large | - | TRBJ1-2 | TRBV19 | CASSISANGYTF | TGTGCCAGTAGTATCAGCGCTAATGGCTACACCTTC
large | - | TRBJ2-1 | TRBV9 | CASSVAGTYNEQFF | TGTGCCAGCAGCGTAGCAGGTACCTACAATGAGCAGTTCTTC
medium-sized | TRBD1 | TRBJ2-1 | TRBV30 | CAWSSDRGYNEQFF | TGTGCCTGGAGTTCGGACAGGGGTTACAATGAGCAGTTCTTC
large | TRBD2 | TRBJ2-7 | TRBV28 | CASSLGGTGNEQYF | TGTGCCAGCAGCTTGGGAGGGACGGGGAACGAGCAGTACTTC
- | - | TRBJ2-6 | TRBV5-5 | CASSPLTDLFSGANVLTF | TGTGCCAGCAGCCCGCTGACGGACCTCTTCTCTGGGGCCAACGTCCTGACTTTC
large | TRBD1 | TRBJ2-1 | TRBV27 | CASSLDRGAYNEQFF | TGTGCCAGCAGCCTAGACAGGGGGGCGTACAATGAGCAGTTCTTC
large | - | TRBJ2-4 | TRBV20-1 | CSAPSLREIVNIQYF | TGCAGTGCTCCCTCCCTAAGGGAAATAGTAAACATTCAGTACTTC
medium-sized | TRBD1 | TRBJ2-3 | TRBV5-1 | CASSLDRGISDTQYF | TGCGCCAGCAGCTTGGACAGGGGGATCTCGGATACGCAGTATTTT
- | TRBD2 | TRBJ2-5 | TRBV7-3 | CASSPAGAGETQYF | TGTGCCAGCAGTCCAGCGGGAGCCGGAGAGACCCAGTACTTC
medium-sized | TRBD1 | TRBJ2-7 | TRBV14 | CASSWTGTNEQYF | TGTGCCAGCAGTTGGACAGGTACGAATGAGCAGTACTTC
large | - | TRBJ1-5 | TRBV2 | CASESRPVYSNQPQHF | TGTGCCAGCGAATCCCGTCCGGTTTATAGCAATCAGCCCCAGCATTTT
large | TRBD2 | TRBJ2-7 | TRBV18 | CASSRTSIHEQYF | TGTGCCAGCTCACGGACTAGCATCCACGAGCAGTACTTC
large | TRBD1 | TRBJ2-7 | TRBV27 | CASSHTRTGGLVEQYF | TGTGCCAGCAGTCACACCCGGACAGGGGGCCTCGTCGAGCAGTACTTC
medium-sized | - | TRBJ1-2 | TRBV30 | CAWGGDRRYGYTF | TGTGCCTGGGGGGGCGACCGCCGCTATGGCTACACCTTC
medium-sized | - | TRBJ1-1 | TRBV20-1 | CSAPDPDRRAFF | TGCAGTGCTCCCGACCCCGACCGGCGAGCTTTCTTT
large | TRBD2 | TRBJ2-1 | TRBV28 | CASSFEELAGGGEQFF | TGTGCCAGCAGCTTCGAGGAACTAGCGGGAGGGGGGGAGCAGTTCTTC
hyperexpanded | - | TRBJ2-3 | TRBV2 | CASSAWAQGVSTDTQYF | TGTGCCAGCAGCGCATGGGCGCAGGGCGTAAGCACAGATACGCAGTATTTT
medium-sized | - | TRBJ2-2 | TRBV28 | CASRESGVGELFF | TGTGCCAGCAGGGAATCAGGGGTCGGGGAGCTGTTTTTT
medium-sized | - | TRBJ1-1 | TRBV20-1 | CSARWPRQMNTEAFF | TGCAGTGCTAGATGGCCGCGCCAGATGAACACTGAAGCTTTCTTT
medium-sized | - | TRBJ2-1 | TRBV19 | CASSIGTSREEFF | TGTGCCAGTAGTATAGGAACTAGCAGGGAAGAGTTCTTC
large | - | TRBJ1-1 | TRBV27 | CASSLRTDGTEAFF | TGTGCCAGCAGTTTAAGGACAGACGGGACTGAAGCTTTCTTT
large | TRBD1 | TRBJ2-7 | TRBV6-5 | CASTGTGVYEQYF | TGTGCCAGCACCGGGACAGGGGTCTACGAGCAGTACTTC
large | - | TRBJ2-7 | TRBV7-2 | CASSLVGEALDEQYF | TGTGCCAGCAGCTTAGTCGGGGAGGCCCTCGACGAGCAGTACTTC
large | - | TRBJ1-4 | TRBV27 | CASRATSGGWRDATNEKLFF | TGTGCCAGCAGAGCTACCTCAGGAGGATGGAGGGATGCAACTAATGAAAAACTGTTTTTT
large | - | TRBJ2-1 | TRBV2 | CASSARDPYNEQFF | TGTGCCAGCAGTGCCCGGGACCCGTACAATGAGCAGTTCTTC
few | - | TRBJ2-7 | TRBV2 | CASSPVQSSYEQYF | TGTGCCAGCAGCCCGGTCCAAAGCTCCTACGAGCAGTACTTC
large | TRBD2 | TRBJ2-1 | TRBV7-8 | CASSLQRGGRNEQFF | TGTGCCAGCAGCTTACAGCGGGGGGGCCGAAATGAGCAGTTCTTC
large | - | TRBJ1-2 | TRBV19 | CASSTGPGYTF | TGTGCCAGTAGTACCGGCCCTGGCTACACCTTC
large | TRBD1 | TRBJ2-5 | TRBV15 | CATSTGQGEETQYF | TGTGCCACCAGCACAGGACAGGGAGAAGAGACCCAGTACTTC
large | TRBD1 | TRBJ2-7 | TRBV28 | CASSLPGTGNEQYF | TGTGCCAGCAGTCTCCCCGGGACAGGGAACGAGCAGTACTTC
large | - | TRBJ2-1 | TRBV24-1 | CATRSRGREDEQFF | TGTGCCACCAGGTCCCGGGGCCGTGAGGATGAGCAGTTCTTC
hyperexpanded | - | TRBJ2-7 | TRBV28 | CASRVRVAFYEQYF | TGTGCCAGCAGGGTAAGGGTGGCCTTCTACGAGCAGTACTTC
medium-sized | TRBD2 | TRBJ2-1 | TRBV28 | CASSPGLAGSYNEQFF | TGTGCCAGCAGCCCGGGACTAGCGGGTTCCTACAATGAGCAGTTCTTC